These T cell receptor beta chains were read from a single sample in a study of cytomegalovirus exposure and HLA in healthy donors. The table came from immunoSEQ multiplex PCR; TCRdb's copy has only in-frame clones and leaves some out. The sample holds about 120,000 clones, 76% seen once. The sequenced sample consisted of PBMCs. The receptors stem from a middle-aged woman in good health and CMV-seropositive. Both conserved end residues are part of each CDR3. D genes are given only for firm matches. Clone size, where shown, is once, few, many, or a class for clones that have expanded.

D gene: TRBD2; V gene: TRBV15; clone size: NA; J gene: TRBJ2-5; CDR3 DNA: TGTGCCACCAGCAGAGATCCGGGACTAGCGGAAGAGACCCAGTACTTC; CDR3 protein: CATSRDPGLAEETQYF
D gene: NA; V gene: TRBV7-8; clone size: NA; J gene: TRBJ2-5; CDR3 DNA: TGTGCCAGCAGCTTAGTTCGGGAGACCCAGTACTTC; CDR3 protein: CASSLVRETQYF
D gene: NA; V gene: TRBV6-1; clone size: NA; J gene: TRBJ1-1; CDR3 DNA: TGTGCCAGCAGTGTTCCACGGGAGAACACTGAAGCTTTCTTT; CDR3 protein: CASSVPRENTEAFF
D gene: TRBD2; V gene: TRBV5-4; clone size: NA; J gene: TRBJ2-5; CDR3 DNA: TGTGCCAGCCATAGCGGGGGGCACCAAGAGACCCAGTACTTC; CDR3 protein: CASHSGGHQETQYF
D gene: TRBD1; V gene: TRBV6-1; clone size: NA; J gene: TRBJ1-1; CDR3 DNA: TGTGCCAGCAGGACCCGGACAGGGGTCGGCACTGAAGCTTTCTTT; CDR3 protein: CASRTRTGVGTEAFF
D gene: TRBD1; V gene: TRBV6-5; clone size: NA; J gene: TRBJ1-5; CDR3 DNA: TGTGCCAGCCGACGACAGGGGGCTCAGCCCCAGCATTTT; CDR3 protein: CASRRQGAQPQHF
D gene: NA; V gene: TRBV5-1; clone size: NA; J gene: TRBJ1-1; CDR3 DNA: TGCGCCAGCAGCTTGGAAGGGGCTGAAGCTTTCTTT; CDR3 protein: CASSLEGAEAFF
D gene: NA; V gene: TRBV2; clone size: once; J gene: TRBJ1-6; CDR3 DNA: TGTGCCAGCAGTGATTCGGGTCAGCCCTTCCTCCACTTT; CDR3 protein: CASSDSGQPFLHF
D gene: NA; V gene: TRBV7-2; clone size: once; J gene: TRBJ2-1; CDR3 DNA: TGTGCCAGCAGCTCCTCTACGGGGAATGAGCAGTTCTTC; CDR3 protein: CASSSSTGNEQFF
D gene: NA; V gene: TRBV10-3; clone size: few; J gene: TRBJ2-2; CDR3 DNA: TGTGCCATCAGAGGGACAAACAACTTATCTGGGGAGCTGTTTTTT; CDR3 protein: CAIRGTNNLSGELFF
D gene: TRBD1; V gene: TRBV6-6; clone size: NA; J gene: TRBJ2-6; CDR3 DNA: TGTGCCAGCAGGTATACAGGGGGACATGGGGCCAACGTCCTGACTTTC; CDR3 protein: CASRYTGGHGANVLTF
D gene: NA; V gene: TRBV27; clone size: few; J gene: TRBJ2-1; CDR3 DNA: TGTGCCAGCAGTTTATCTTGGTACGCCCGGGTGAGCTCCTACAATGAGCAGTTCTTC; CDR3 protein: CASSLSWYARVSSYNEQFF
D gene: NA; V gene: TRBV19; clone size: NA; J gene: TRBJ1-6; CDR3 DNA: TGTGCCAGTAGCCCAGGGGTTCTTAATTCACCCCTCCACTTT; CDR3 protein: CASSPGVLNSPLHF
D gene: NA; V gene: TRBV2; clone size: NA; J gene: TRBJ1-1; CDR3 DNA: TGTGCCAGCAGTCCAGGGGTAGGGAGCCCTGAAGCTTTCTTT; CDR3 protein: CASSPGVGSPEAFF
D gene: NA; V gene: TRBV7-8; clone size: few; J gene: TRBJ1-4; CDR3 DNA: TGTGCCAGCAGAGAAGGATATATCGGGGAAAAACTGTTTTTT; CDR3 protein: CASREGYIGEKLFF
D gene: TRBD1; V gene: TRBV11-2; clone size: NA; J gene: TRBJ2-5; CDR3 DNA: TGTGCCAGCAGCTCGGGGACAGTCCAAGAGACCCAGTACTTC; CDR3 protein: CASSSGTVQETQYF
D gene: TRBD1; V gene: TRBV5-4; clone size: NA; J gene: TRBJ2-2; CDR3 DNA: TGTGCCAGCAGCCGTGGACAGGGTCAAACCGGGGAGCTGTTTTTT; CDR3 protein: CASSRGQGQTGELFF
D gene: NA; V gene: TRBV5-1; clone size: once; J gene: TRBJ1-4; CDR3 DNA: TGCGCCAGCCTAGGGGGTGAGGATGAAAAACTGTTTTTT; CDR3 protein: CASLGGEDEKLFF
D gene: NA; V gene: TRBV19; clone size: NA; J gene: TRBJ2-2; CDR3 DNA: TGTGCCAGTAATGAGGGAGCCGGGGAGCTGTTTTTT; CDR3 protein: CASNEGAGELFF
D gene: TRBD1; V gene: TRBV6-1; clone size: NA; J gene: TRBJ1-2; CDR3 DNA: TGTGCCAGCAGACCCGGGACAGGGAGTTTCTATGGCTACACCTTC; CDR3 protein: CASRPGTGSFYGYTF
D gene: NA; V gene: TRBV2; clone size: NA; J gene: TRBJ2-1; CDR3 DNA: TGTGCCAGCAGTGGAGGGGGCAATGAGCAGTTCTTC; CDR3 protein: CASSGGGNEQFF
D gene: NA; V gene: TRBV25-1; clone size: NA; J gene: TRBJ2-1; CDR3 DNA: TGTGCCAGCAGTGTCCCCTACCCTGGCTCCTACAATGAGCAGTTCTTC; CDR3 protein: CASSVPYPGSYNEQFF
D gene: NA; V gene: TRBV4-1; clone size: NA; J gene: TRBJ1-6; CDR3 DNA: TGCGCCAGCAGCCAAGATTCGCCAGGGTCGAATTCACCCCTCCACTTT; CDR3 protein: CASSQDSPGSNSPLHF
D gene: TRBD1; V gene: TRBV7-9; clone size: NA; J gene: TRBJ1-6; CDR3 DNA: TGTGCCAGCAGCTTAGGACAGGGTCAATTTTCACCCCTCCACTTT; CDR3 protein: CASSLGQGQFSPLHF
D gene: TRBD1; V gene: TRBV7-8; clone size: once; J gene: TRBJ1-6; CDR3 DNA: TGTGCCAGCAGCTTGGGACAGCTAATCTCCTATAATTCACCCCTCCACTTT; CDR3 protein: CASSLGQLISYNSPLHF
D gene: NA; V gene: TRBV30; clone size: NA; J gene: TRBJ2-2; CDR3 DNA: TGTGCCTGGAGTAAGGGGGCCGGGGAGCTGTTTTTT; CDR3 protein: CAWSKGAGELFF
D gene: TRBD1; V gene: TRBV9; clone size: NA; J gene: TRBJ2-7; CDR3 DNA: TGTGCCAGTACGCCGGGACAGGGAACCGAGCAGTACTTC; CDR3 protein: CASTPGQGTEQYF
D gene: TRBD1; V gene: TRBV25-1; clone size: NA; J gene: TRBJ2-5; CDR3 DNA: TGTGCCAGCAGTAGGGCAGGGGGAGAGACCCAGTACTTC; CDR3 protein: CASSRAGGETQYF
D gene: NA; V gene: TRBV18; clone size: NA; J gene: TRBJ2-7; CDR3 DNA: TGTGCCAGCTCACCCTCGGACTTGAGCGAGCAGTACTTC; CDR3 protein: CASSPSDLSEQYF
D gene: TRBD1; V gene: TRBV5-1; clone size: NA; J gene: TRBJ1-4; CDR3 DNA: TGCGCCAGCAGCTTGTTTGACAGGGGGCGTGAAAAACTGTTTTTT; CDR3 protein: CASSLFDRGREKLFF
D gene: TRBD1; V gene: TRBV6-1; clone size: NA; J gene: TRBJ1-4; CDR3 DNA: TGTGCCAGCAGTGAAAGGGGCGGGGGACAGGGTCGAGAAAAACTGTTTTTT; CDR3 protein: CASSERGGGQGREKLFF
D gene: TRBD1; V gene: TRBV19; clone size: NA; J gene: TRBJ1-2; CDR3 DNA: TGTGCCAGTCGCCTGATTGCGACAGGGGAATATGGCTACACCTTC; CDR3 protein: CASRLIATGEYGYTF
D gene: NA; V gene: TRBV29-1; clone size: few; J gene: TRBJ2-7; CDR3 DNA: TGCAGCGTTGAATACGGTCAGGGGACCTACGAGCAGTACTTC; CDR3 protein: CSVEYGQGTYEQYF
D gene: TRBD1; V gene: TRBV5-1; clone size: NA; J gene: TRBJ2-7; CDR3 DNA: TGCGCCAGCAACAGACAGGGGGGGACCTACGAGCAGTACTTC; CDR3 protein: CASNRQGGTYEQYF
D gene: TRBD1; V gene: TRBV6-5; clone size: NA; J gene: TRBJ1-1; CDR3 DNA: TGTGCCAGCAGTTACTCGAGGTACAGGGGGGAAGCTTTCTTT; CDR3 protein: CASSYSRYRGEAFF
D gene: NA; V gene: TRBV9; clone size: NA; J gene: TRBJ1-3; CDR3 DNA: TGTGCCAGCAGCGAGGAAGCGACAGCTGGAAACACCATATATTTT; CDR3 protein: CASSEEATAGNTIYF
D gene: TRBD1; V gene: TRBV9; clone size: NA; J gene: TRBJ2-7; CDR3 DNA: TGTGCCAGCAGCGTTGGGGGGGACAGGGCGGGCGAGCAGTACTTC; CDR3 protein: CASSVGGDRAGEQYF
D gene: TRBD1; V gene: TRBV5-4; clone size: NA; J gene: TRBJ1-2; CDR3 DNA: TGTGCCAGCAGCACACAACCGACAGGGGACTATGGCTACACCTTC; CDR3 protein: CASSTQPTGDYGYTF
D gene: TRBD1; V gene: TRBV30; clone size: NA; J gene: TRBJ2-1; CDR3 DNA: TGTGCCTGGAGTGGCGGACAGGGTCTGGAGCAGTTCTTC; CDR3 protein: CAWSGGQGLEQFF
D gene: TRBD2; V gene: TRBV30; clone size: NA; J gene: TRBJ2-3; CDR3 DNA: TGTGCCTGGAGTGTAGGGACTAGCGGGGGCCGTAGCACAGATACGCAGTATTTT; CDR3 protein: CAWSVGTSGGRSTDTQYF
D gene: NA; V gene: TRBV30; clone size: NA; J gene: TRBJ1-5; CDR3 DNA: TGTGCCTGGACAGACAGGCAAAATCAGCCCCAGCATTTT; CDR3 protein: CAWTDRQNQPQHF
D gene: NA; V gene: TRBV6-5; clone size: NA; J gene: TRBJ1-4; CDR3 DNA: TGTGCCAGCAGTTACTCATCCGCGGGGACTTTTGAAAAACTGTTTTTT; CDR3 protein: CASSYSSAGTFEKLFF
D gene: NA; V gene: TRBV6-5; clone size: once; J gene: TRBJ1-3; CDR3 DNA: TGTGCCAGCAGTTACTCGAAGTCAGGGGCGGTTAACACCATATATTTT; CDR3 protein: CASSYSKSGAVNTIYF
D gene: NA; V gene: TRBV18; clone size: NA; J gene: TRBJ1-1; CDR3 DNA: TGTGCCAGCTCACCACAGGATGCGGGCACTGAAGCTTTCTTT; CDR3 protein: CASSPQDAGTEAFF
D gene: NA; V gene: TRBV7-8; clone size: NA; J gene: TRBJ1-1; CDR3 DNA: TGTGCCAGCAGCTCGGGACTGGGAGCTTTCTTT; CDR3 protein: CASSSGLGAFF
D gene: TRBD1; V gene: TRBV30; clone size: NA; J gene: TRBJ1-1; CDR3 DNA: TGTGCCTGGGTGGACAGGGGGAACACTGAAGCTTTCTTT; CDR3 protein: CAWVDRGNTEAFF
D gene: NA; V gene: TRBV9; clone size: NA; J gene: TRBJ2-7; CDR3 DNA: TGTGCCAGCAGCCCGCCCCGCGAGGGATCTAAGCAGTACTTC; CDR3 protein: CASSPPREGSKQYF
D gene: TRBD2; V gene: TRBV30; clone size: NA; J gene: TRBJ2-4; CDR3 DNA: TGTGCCGTCGACTCGGGGGGGCGTCAAAACATTCAGTACTTC; CDR3 protein: CAVDSGGRQNIQYF